The 28 T cell receptor beta chains presented below share a single source sample, sequenced in a study of OX40 agonist ivuxolimab in advanced cancers. Sequencing was performed with immunoSEQ multiplex PCR; in TCRdb, only in-frame clones are kept and a portion is missing. The sample has 65,000 to 85,000 clones, around 87% seen once. This specimen consisted of CD4+ or CD8+ T cells sorted from blood, obtained in a trial of the OX40 agonist ivuxolimab. The receptor source for this set is an adult with an advanced solid tumor such as melanoma, head and neck, liver or kidney cancer.

The rearrangement joins TRBV28 to TRBJ2-2; D unresolved. The V and J ends lost 6 bases and 0 bases respectively, with 11 bases between them. The CDR3 length is 15 residues. Germline assignment: CDR1 MDHEN and CDR2 SYDVKM. CDR3 nucleotide sequence: TGTGCCAGCAGCTGGGCGACCGCGAACACCGGGGAGCTGTTTTTT. This codes for CASSWATANTGELFF.

The chain carries TRBV13 and TRBJ1-6; D is ambiguous. Trimming took 8 bases from V and 2 from J, leaving 13 bases between them. CDR3 size: 15 residues. The V gene's germline CDR1 is PRHDT and CDR2 FYEKMQ (reference sequence). CDR3 DNA: TGTGCCAGCGGTTACGGCGAAACCTATAATTCACCCCTCCACTTT. It translates to CASGYGETYNSPLHF.

V usage is TRBV5-6 and J usage is TRBJ1-2; D ambiguous. Looked up from germline, CDR1 is SGHDT and CDR2 is YYEEEE. The length of the CDR3 is 13 residues. V dropped 0 bases and J dropped 4 bases, with 7 bases sitting between them. The CDR3 loop reads CASSLDASYGYTF. As DNA, the CDR3 is TGTGCCAGCAGCTTGGATGCCAGCTATGGCTACACCTTC.

This clone was found a few times. The chain has TRBV7-2 and TRBJ2-1; D call uncertain. CDR1 is SGHTA, CDR2 FQGNSA, per germline. Trimming removed 2 bases at V and 7 bases at J, with 3 bases between. The CDR3 consists of 11 residues. In DNA, the CDR3 is TGTGCCAGCAGCTTAAGAAATGAGCAGTTCTTC. Protein sequence: CASSLRNEQFF.

The rearrangement joins TRBV5-6 to TRBJ2-5, with D maybe TRBD2 (7 bases). CDR1 is SGHDT and CDR2 is YYEEEE in the germline V gene. This CDR3 is built from 14 residues. Trimming took off 4 bases at V and 4 bases at J, with 14 bases between the two ends. As DNA, the CDR3 is TGTGCCAGCAGCGTAGGGGGGGCGAGAGAGACCCAGTACTTC. Its protein product is CASSVGGARETQYF.

The chain recombines TRBV7-9 with TRBJ1-1; D is unresolved. Per the germline V gene, CDR1 is SEHNR and CDR2 is FQNEAQ (reference sequence). The V end was cut by 1 base, the J end by 1 base, with 7 bases between. The CDR3 runs to 14 residues. In DNA form, the CDR3 reads TGTGCCAGCAGCTTAGACGGTGAGAACACTGAAGCTTTCTTT. Translation gives CASSLDGENTEAFF.

This clone was seen a few times. The V gene is TRBV28, the J gene TRBJ1-1; a possible D gene is TRBD1 (6 bases). Germline-derived CDR1 and CDR2 are MDHEN and SYDVKM. Deletions cut 7 bases from V and 8 bases from J, with 17 bases between. CDR3 size: 13 residues. The CDR3 sequence is CASTSMGAGEAFF. CDR3 in DNA: TGTGCCAGCACCTCAATGGGGGCAGGGGAAGCTTTCTTT.

The chain couples TRBV30 to TRBJ1-2; no firm D call. The V gene lost 3 bases and the J gene lost 2 bases, with 13 bases spanning the gap. Germline loops: CDR1 GTSNPN, CDR2 SVGIG (reference sequence). The CDR3 has 14 residues. CDR3 loop: CAWRLEDRNYGYTF. In nucleotides, the CDR3 is TGTGCCTGGAGACTCGAGGACCGAAACTATGGCTACACCTTC. The complete variable domain, with remaining parts taken from reference TRBV30 and TRBJ1-2, reads SQTIHQWPATLVQPVGSPLSLECTVEGTSNPNLYWYRQAAGRGLQLLFYSVGIGQISSEVPQNLSASRPQDRQFILSSKKLLLSDSGFYLCAWRLEDRNYGYTFGSGTRLTVV.

The count of this clone is one. The chain has TRBV7-2 and TRBJ1-5; D gene ambiguous. CDR1 SGHTA and CDR2 FQGNSA come from the germline V gene. The CDR3 runs 13 residues. V was cut by 3 bases and J by 3 bases, with 6 bases left in between. This CDR3 reads CASSFRVNQPQHF. CDR3 bases: TGTGCCAGCAGCTTTCGGGTCAATCAGCCCCAGCATTTT.

The V call is TRBV30, the J call TRBJ2-7; TRBD2 might be the D (6 bases). The germline V gene has CDR1 GTSNPN and CDR2 SVGIG (reference sequence). This CDR3 has 12 residues. The CDR3 DNA sequence: TGTGCTTCTGGGGGGAACTCCTACGAGCAGTACTTC. Protein product: CASGGNSYEQYF.

This chain uses TRBV27 with TRBJ2-5; 12 bases agree with TRBD2. The J segment lost 5 bases and the V segment lost 8 bases, leaving 15 bases of the junction unmatched. The germline CDR1 and CDR2 sequences are MNHEY and SMNVEV (reference sequence). The CDR3 has 17 amino acids. CDR3 bases: TGTGCCAGCGCCGCCATGCTAGCGGGGGGGCGCGGTGAGACCCAGTACTTC. Protein: CASAAMLAGGRGETQYF.

The J gene is TRBJ1-5, the V gene TRBV5-5; 8 bases map to TRBD1. Germline V gives CDR1 SGHKS, CDR2 YYEKEE (reference sequence). The CDR3 is 14 residues long. V trimming: 5 bases; J trimming: 7 bases; junction bases outside the gene matches: 8. As DNA, the CDR3 is TGTGCCAGCAGTCCCACTTACAGGGGGCAGCCCCAGCATTTT. It encodes CASSPTYRGQPQHF.

This clone was detected once. The chain's CDR3 is CASSESGGGDGYTF. Here the CDR3 DNA reads TGTGCCAGCAGTGAATCCGGCGGCGGGGATGGCTACACCTTC. The rearrangement links TRBV6-1 to TRBJ1-2; D uncertain. The ends were cut back, 2 bases at V and 6 bases at J, with 13 bases in the middle. CDR3 length: 14 amino acids. Germline V gene data show CDR1 as MNHNS and CDR2 as SASEGT.

The V gene is TRBV10-3, the J gene TRBJ2-3, with D perhaps being TRBD1 or TRBD2 (5 bases each). Trimming left V 10 bases short and J 1 base short, with 9 bases between. CDR3 size: 12 residues. Germline lookup yields CDR1 ENHRY and CDR2 SYGVKD. The CDR3 region has the DNA TGTGCCACCGGGGACGGCACAGATACGCAGTATTTT. It encodes CATGDGTDTQYF.

This clone was seen only a few times. The chain employs TRBV6-5 and TRBJ1-3; D is perhaps TRBD1 (6 bases). This CDR3 has 15 residues. Trimming took 6 bases from V and 0 from J, leaving 12 bases between them. CDR1 is MNHEY and CDR2 is SVGAGI in the germline V gene. This CDR3 reads CASSTGQFSGNTIYF. The CDR3 DNA follows: TGTGCCAGCAGCACAGGACAGTTCTCTGGAAACACCATATATTTT.

The rearrangement joins TRBV5-1 to TRBJ1-2; 8 nucleotides align to TRBD1. V was clipped by 5 bases and J by 6 bases; unmatched bases: 6. CDR3 size: 13 residues. Germline CDR1 SGHRS, CDR2 YFSETQ. Here the CDR3 reads CASRQGADDGYTF. Here the CDR3 DNA reads TGCGCCAGCAGGCAGGGGGCTGATGATGGCTACACCTTC.

V usage is TRBV11-1 and J usage is TRBJ1-6, with D possibly matching TRBD1 (6 bases). This CDR3 is 16 amino acids long. V shed 1 base and J shed 7 bases, with 14 bases lying between them. The germline CDR1 and CDR2 sequences are SGHAT and FQDESV (reference sequence). In DNA form, the CDR3 reads TGTGCCAGCAGCTTAGGGACAGAGAGCCAAAATTCACCCCTCCACTTT. It specifies CASSLGTESQNSPLHF.

This chain joins TRBV10-2 and TRBJ2-2, with TRBD1 matching 7 bases. Trimming cost V 6 bases and J 9 bases; bases outside gene matches: 7. The CDR3 is 13 residues long. The germline V gene encodes CDR1 WSHSY and CDR2 SAAADI. The CDR3 protein is CASSDRVVRELFF. CDR3 DNA sequence: TGCGCCAGCAGCGACAGGGTTGTCCGGGAGCTGTTTTTT.

The J gene is TRBJ2-3, the V gene TRBV29-1; no firm D call. The CDR3 contains 12 residues. CDR1 and CDR2 (germline): SQVTM, ANQGSEA. Trimming left V 7 bases short and J 0 bases short, with 8 bases between. CDR3 nucleotides: TGCAGCGCCGGAGAGAGCACAGATACGCAGTATTTT. Encoded protein: CSAGESTDTQYF.

V usage is TRBV7-9 and J usage is TRBJ1-3, with unresolved D. The CDR3 length is 15 residues. V was shortened by 1 base and J by 4 bases, with 11 bases between the two germline ends. The germline gives CDR1 SEHNR, CDR2 FQNEAQ (reference sequence). CDR3 residues: CASSLGGPIGNTIYF. The CDR3, as DNA: TGTGCCAGCAGCTTAGGAGGACCTATCGGAAACACCATATATTTT.

The V and J genes are TRBV28 and TRBJ2-7; weak D call: TRBD2 (5 bases). The CDR3 runs 13 residues. Germline V lookup: CDR1 MDHEN, CDR2 SYDVKM. The CDR3 bases are TGTGCACTTAAGAGGGCAGATTTGGGGGAGCAGTACTTC. Residues: CALKRADLGEQYF.

V and J are TRBV6-5 and TRBJ1-2; the D is unclear. There are 15 residues in the CDR3. Trimming left V 0 bases short and J 3 bases short, with 11 bases between. Per the germline V gene, CDR1 is MNHEY and CDR2 is SVGAGI. CDR3 sequence: CASSYSPTSYYGYTF. DNA of the CDR3: TGTGCCAGCAGTTACTCCCCGACTTCCTACTATGGCTACACCTTC.

The rearrangement links TRBV10-3 to TRBJ2-5; 7 bases agree with TRBD1. The CDR3 totals 12 residues. In germline, CDR1 is ENHRY, CDR2 SYGVKD. The V segment lost 6 bases and the J segment 3 bases; nucleotides outside the gene matches: 1. The chain's CDR3 is CAIRDREETQYF. The CDR3 bases are TGTGCCATCAGAGACAGGGAAGAGACCCAGTACTTC.

This clone has only a few counts. One end of the junction varies from germline; a read error may be responsible. The rearrangement links TRBV28 to TRBJ1-5; D is undetermined. The CDR3 covers 11 residues. Germline V CDR1 and CDR2: MDHEN, SYDVKM. CDR3 DNA sequence: TGTGCCAGCACCTCGGGGAGGGTCAGGAATTTT. It specifies CASTSGRVRNF.

The CDR3 protein is CASSMWGLGEDTEAFF. As DNA, the CDR3 is TGTGCCAGTAGTATGTGGGGATTGGGTGAGGACACTGAAGCTTTCTTT. The genes are TRBV19 and TRBJ1-1; the D is unclear. This CDR3 region has 16 residues. Trimming took off 3 bases at V and 3 bases at J, with 17 bases between the two ends. Germline-derived CDR1 and CDR2 are LNHDA and SQIVND (reference sequence).

The rearrangement joins TRBV4-3 to TRBJ2-7; D ambiguous. The CDR3 is made up of 17 amino acids. Germline V gene lookup returns CDR1 LGHNA and CDR2 YSLEER. V was pared by 0 bases and J by 2 bases, with 17 bases between. CDR3 in amino acids: CASSQDIRVNLPYEQYF. DNA for the CDR3: TGCGCCAGCAGCCAAGATATAAGGGTCAACCTACCCTACGAGCAGTACTTC.

The sample holds a few counts of this clone. The rearrangement links TRBV7-6 to TRBJ1-2; 8 positions agree with TRBD1. This CDR3 spans 14 amino acids. Unmatched junction bases numbered 3, after V lost 3 bases and J lost 3 bases. Germline values: CDR1 SGHVS, CDR2 FNYEAQ. CDR3 nucleotide sequence: TGTGCCAGCAGCTTTGCAGGGGGCGACTATGGCTACACCTTC. It specifies CASSFAGGDYGYTF.

This rearrangement joins TRBV12-5 to TRBJ1-4; D uncertain. Germline CDR1 reads LGHNT; CDR2 reads FRNRAP. V gave up 0 bases and J gave up 11 bases, with 10 bases separating them. This CDR3 spans 13 amino acids. The CDR3 spells CASGLVLGGKLFF. CDR3 in DNA: TGTGCTAGTGGTTTGGTACTCGGTGGGAAACTGTTTTTT.